These 24 T cell receptor beta chains originate from one sample sequenced in a study of T cell repertoires in cytomegalovirus infection. TCRdb re-called the reads with MiXCR, one entry per CDR3 protein. The sample records 200,000 or so distinct CDR3 sequences, over 25% being singletons. The material sequenced was PBMCs. Receptor source: a human donor in good health (CMV status not recorded). Some clones in this sample may be carry-over from other donors' samples.

The chain is built from TRBV11-2 and TRBJ2-7, with 7 nucleotides matching TRBD1. The CDR3 is made up of 15 amino acids. Germline V gene lookup returns CDR1 SGHAT and CDR2 FQNNGV. J gave up 1 base and V 8 bases, and 11 bases lay outside the gene matches. The CDR3 coding sequence is TGTGCCAGCGCCGAGGGGGCAGCCCATTCCTACGAGCAGTACTTC. Translation: CASAEGAAHSYEQYF.

The table lists this clonotype with many counts. V gene TRBV7-8 combines with J gene TRBJ2-7, with 7 bases that match TRBD1. CDR3 length: 17 amino acids. V lost 5 bases and J lost 3; bases outside the gene matches: 16. The germline V gene has CDR1 SGHVS and CDR2 FQNEAQ. In nucleotides, the CDR3 is TGTGCCAGCAGCCGAAACACAGGGGCAGGGAGCCTCTACGAGCAGTACTTC. Residues: CASSRNTGAGSLYEQYF.

This clonotype was seen more than once but under ten times. This CDR3 is CASSRSDTLDTQYF. Written as DNA, the CDR3 is TGTGCCAGCAGCCGCAGTGACACCCTCGATACGCAGTATTTT. The rearrangement joins TRBV7-3 to TRBJ2-3, with D unclear. This CDR3 is built from 14 residues. Germline V gives CDR1 SGHTA, CDR2 FQGTGA. Between the trimmed V and J ends, which lost 5 bases and 6 bases, there was a span of 15 bases. Drawing the rest from reference TRBV7-3 and TRBJ2-3, the complete variable domain is GAGVSQTPSNKVTEKGKYVELRCDPISGHTALYWYRQSLGQGPEFLIYFQGTGAADDSGLPNDRFFAVRPEGSVSTLKIQRTERGDSAVYLCASSRSDTLDTQYFGPGTRLTVL.

This clonotype has just a few counts. CDR3 region: CASSLGRSWGYTF. Written as DNA, the CDR3 is TGTGCCAGCAGTTTGGGCAGAAGTTGGGGCTACACCTTC. V gene TRBV28 combines with J gene TRBJ1-2, with no clear D. Germline CDR1 reads MDHEN; CDR2 reads SYDVKM. The CDR3 consists of 13 residues. Trimming cost V 3 bases and J 8 bases, with 13 bases left between them.

The J gene is TRBJ2-7, the V gene TRBV12-3 or TRBV12-4, with a tentative D call TRBD1 (5 bases). V gave up 6 bases and J gave up 3 bases, with 18 bases separating them. The CDR3 loop spans 15 amino acids. The CDR3 nucleotides are TGTGCCAGCAGCCCTACAGGTCCGATGCACTACGAGCAGTACTTC. Translated, it gives CASSPTGPMHYEQYF.

This chain connects TRBV7-2 to TRBJ2-3; D might be TRBD2 (5 bases). V was trimmed by 5 bases and J by 0 bases, leaving 12 bases between them. Germline assignment: CDR1 SGHTA and CDR2 FQGNSA. CDR3 length: 15 residues. The CDR3 coding sequence is TGTGCCAGCAGCCTCCCGACGGGAAGCACAGATACGCAGTATTTT. Amino acids: CASSLPTGSTDTQYF.

This clonotype was observed many times. The chain links TRBV7-2 to TRBJ1-6; no reliable D call. The CDR3 contains 14 residues. Between the trimmed V and J ends, which lost 5 bases and 6 bases, there was a span of 11 bases. The germline V gene has CDR1 SGHTA and CDR2 FQGNSA. The CDR3 loop is CASSRREGNSPLHF. CDR3 in DNA: TGTGCCAGCAGCCGGAGGGAGGGTAATTCACCCCTCCACTTT.

The sample holds a few counts of this clonotype. The chain employs TRBV6-2 or TRBV6-3 and TRBJ2-1; TRBD1 aligns across 10 bases. The CDR3 is 13 residues long. Trimming removed 6 bases from V and 10 bases from J; junction bases left unmatched: 6. CDR1 is MNHEY, CDR2 SVGEGT, per germline. The CDR3 loop is CASRQGQGGEQFF. Here the CDR3 DNA reads TGTGCCAGCAGACAAGGACAGGGGGGCGAGCAGTTCTTC.

There are a few counts of this clonotype. This chain connects TRBV7-9 to TRBJ1-1; D is undetermined. V was trimmed by 1 base and J by 1 base, leaving 4 bases between them. CDR3 length: 13 amino acids. Germline V gene sequence: CDR1 SEHNR, CDR2 FQNEAQ (reference sequence). The CDR3 bases are TGTGCCAGCAGCTTAGTCACGAACACTGAAGCTTTCTTT. This sequence encodes CASSLVTNTEAFF.

This clonotype came up a few times. The V call is TRBV6-6, the J call TRBJ2-2; 9 bases agree with TRBD1. The germline gives CDR1 MNHNY, CDR2 SVGAGI (reference sequence). CDR3 length equals 18 residues. The ends lost 2 bases at V and 3 bases at J; junction bases unmatched: 10. DNA of the CDR3: TGTGCCAGCAGTTACCAGGGTCACAGGGGGCGGGACACCGGGGAGCTGTTTTTT. This gives the protein CASSYQGHRGRDTGELFF.

This clonotype was detected only once. V and J are TRBV7-9 and TRBJ2-2, with D perhaps TRBD2 (6 bases). Trimming cost V 7 bases and J 0 bases, with 15 bases left between them. CDR3 length: 16 amino acids. Looked up from germline, CDR1 is SEHNR and CDR2 is FQNEAQ (reference sequence). Here the CDR3 reads CASTELSGSNTGELFF. The CDR3 nucleotides are TGTGCCAGCACCGAATTAAGCGGGTCGAACACCGGGGAGCTGTTTTTT.

V and J are TRBV19 and TRBJ2-1; 8 nucleotides line up with TRBD1. This CDR3 region has 14 residues. CDR1 is LNHDA and CDR2 is SQIVND in the germline V gene (reference sequence). Trimming took 7 bases from V and 8 from J; bases not matched to a gene: 10. This CDR3 reads CASTRTGFGDEQFF. CDR3 DNA: TGTGCCAGTACCCGGACAGGGTTTGGGGATGAGCAGTTCTTC.

This clonotype was detected ten times or more. The chain recombines TRBV7-2 with TRBJ1-2; 12 bases match TRBD1. The CDR3 totals 18 residues. With V trimmed by 1 base and J by 7 bases, 13 bases remained unmatched. Germline CDR1 is SGHTA and CDR2 is FQGNSA. Written as DNA, the CDR3 is TGTGCCAGCAGCTTAGGTGGCTTCGGGACAGGGGGCGCAGGTGGCTACACCTTC. Amino acid sequence: CASSLGGFGTGGAGGYTF.

The table lists this clonotype with a few counts. DNA for the CDR3: TGTGCCAGCAGCTTCCCGGGACAGGCGCCCCTTGGCTACACCTTC. As protein: CASSFPGQAPLGYTF. The chain carries TRBV5-6 and TRBJ1-2; 8 bases are shared with TRBD1. This CDR3 contains 15 residues. The J segment lost 7 bases and the V segment lost 2 bases, leaving 10 bases of the junction unmatched. Germline values: CDR1 SGHDT, CDR2 YYEEEE.

This clonotype was seen a few times. The chain recombines TRBV11-2 with TRBJ2-5; 10 nucleotides match TRBD2. V lost 1 base, J lost 4 bases, and 6 bases stayed unmatched. CDR1 is SGHAT and CDR2 is FQNNGV in the germline V gene. The length of the CDR3 is 16 residues. CDR3 region: CASSLGASGSRETQYF. The CDR3, as DNA: TGTGCCAGCAGCTTAGGTGCTAGCGGGAGCAGAGAGACCCAGTACTTC.

Many counts were recorded for this clonotype. V gene TRBV7-2 combines with J gene TRBJ1-4; TRBD1 is a possible D gene (5 bases). The V end was cut by 3 bases, the J end by 3 bases, with 17 bases between. CDR3 length equals 17 residues. Germline lookup yields CDR1 SGHTA and CDR2 FQGNSA. The CDR3 spells CASSLAPTGAANEKLFF. The DNA for the CDR3 is TGTGCCAGCAGCTTGGCACCAACAGGAGCGGCTAATGAAAAACTGTTTTTT.

This clonotype was seen only a few times. V is TRBV7-9 and J is TRBJ2-2; D is perhaps TRBD1 (6 bases). The germline V gene has CDR1 SEHNR and CDR2 FQNEAQ (reference sequence). The V end was cut by 5 bases, the J end by 1 base, with 11 bases between. The CDR3 is made up of 15 amino acids. Here the CDR3 reads CASSHLGQNTGELFF. Here the CDR3 DNA reads TGTGCCAGCAGCCATCTGGGACAGAACACCGGGGAGCTGTTTTTT.

In regard to this clonotype: A much bigger clone sits one base away, suggesting this may be a read error. The gene calls are TRBV11-2 and TRBJ1-2; D unclear. Germline V lookup: CDR1 SGHAT, CDR2 FQNNGV. This CDR3 is built from 16 residues. The CDR3 is CAGSLENPGRRGGYTF. For the CDR3, the DNA is TGTGCCGGCAGCTTAGAAAACCCCGGGAGGAGAGGTGGCTACACCTTC. The variable domain in full, with the rest retrieved from reference TRBV11-2 and TRBJ1-2, is EAGVAQSPRYKIIEKRQSVAFWCNPISGHATLYWYQQILGQGPKLLIQFQNNGVVDDSQLPKDRFSAERLKGVDSTLKIQPAKLEDSAVYLCAGSLENPGRRGGYTFGSGTRLTVV.

The chain joins TRBV20-1 to TRBJ1-2; 7 positions match TRBD1. The germline CDR1 and CDR2 sequences are DFQATT and SNEGSKA (reference sequence). CDR3 length: 11 amino acids. V shed 5 bases and J 8 bases; nucleotides not matched to a gene: 5. CDR3 loop: CSALYRGGYTF. The CDR3 DNA is TGCAGTGCTCTATACAGGGGAGGCTACACCTTC.

The chain employs TRBV7-6 and TRBJ2-7; possibly TRBD2 for D (5 bases). Per germline, CDR1 SGHVS and CDR2 FNYEAQ. The CDR3 runs to 14 residues. Trimming shortened V by 5 bases and J by 2 bases, and 13 bases separated the two germline ends. DNA for the CDR3: TGTGCCAGCAGCCCGATTGGAGGTCCCTACGAGCAGTACTTC. It is translated as CASSPIGGPYEQYF.

Here the CDR3 reads CASSQDLGGNYGYTF. CDR3 sequence (DNA): TGTGCCAGCAGCCAAGACTTAGGAGGGAACTATGGCTACACCTTC. This sequence joins TRBV4-2 and TRBJ1-2, with D unclear. Germline lookup yields CDR1 LGHNA and CDR2 YNFKEQ. The CDR3 loop spans 15 amino acids. V lost 0 bases and J lost 2, with 10 bases in between.

The chain carries TRBV5-6 and TRBJ2-2, with D possibly being TRBD1 (6 bases). The ends were cut back, 0 bases at V and 1 base at J, with 7 bases in the middle. Germline V gene lookup returns CDR1 SGHDT and CDR2 YYEEEE. CDR3 length equals 15 residues. The CDR3 sequence: CASSLVDRNTGELFF. CDR3 DNA: TGTGCCAGCAGCTTGGTGGACAGGAACACCGGGGAGCTGTTTTTT.

This clonotype came up a few times. The chain links TRBV7-6 to TRBJ1-1; D is uncertain. The CDR3 runs to 13 residues. V was trimmed by 1 base and J by 9 bases, leaving 12 bases between them. CDR1 SGHVS and CDR2 FNYEAQ come from the germline V gene. For the CDR3, the DNA is TGTGCCAGCAGCTTAGTTTCGGAAGGGAAAGCTTTCTTT. Translated, it gives CASSLVSEGKAFF.

Only one count was recorded for this clonotype. Here the CDR3 omits its conserved ending phenylalanine or tryptophan, so a read error is the likely source. No DNA is shown, since the ends of the CDR3 on it are uncertain; the CDR3 is the one TCRdb lists. The chain recombines TRBV5-1 with TRBJ2-3. Inclusive of both ends, the CDR3 amounts to 15 amino acids. Germline V CDR1 and CDR2: SGHRS, YFSETQ. The CDR3 sequence is CASSLDGVITDTRYY.